This T cell receptor (beta chain) is drawn from a study of blood T cell repertoires in COVID-19. Whole-study context: The United States, Italy and Spain supplied acute and convalescent COVID-19 samples.

Authors' analysis steps: The authors estimated nucleated cell counts from reference gene primer amplification. Method: immunoSEQ multiplex PCR; TCRdb's copy keeps in-frame clones and lacks some. The D gene and trimming were derived from the DNA, and the V and J assignments and clone size from that table. The sample lists 300,000 to 450,000 clones, around 87% seen once, with 2.5% to 3.5% in the top ten. The CDR3 totals 14 residues. Germline assignment: CDR1 MRHNA and CDR2 SNTAGT. V lost 6 bases, J lost 1 base, and 10 bases lay in between. Sequencing was done on a sample of peripheral blood. This chain joins TRBV6-4 and TRBJ2-1, with a tentative D call TRBD1 (6 bases). The origin of this receptor is a human donor in a cohort sampled during active COVID-19. The CDR3 bases are TGTGCCAGCAGGCAGGGGTCTTCCTACAATGAGCAGTTCTTC. Translation gives CASRQGSSYNEQFF.